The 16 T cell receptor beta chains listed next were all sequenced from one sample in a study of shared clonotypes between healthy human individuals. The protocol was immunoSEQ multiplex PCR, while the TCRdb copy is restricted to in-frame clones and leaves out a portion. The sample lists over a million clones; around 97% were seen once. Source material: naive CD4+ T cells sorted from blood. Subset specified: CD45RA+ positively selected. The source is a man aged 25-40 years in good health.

CDR3 in DNA: TGTGCCAGCAGTTACTCCCAGGGGGCCGGCACAGATACGCAGTATTTT. This gives the protein CASSYSQGAGTDTQYF. The chain joins TRBV6-6 to TRBJ2-3; TRBD1 aligns across 8 bases. The germline CDR1 and CDR2 sequences are MNHNY and SVGAGI (reference sequence). With V trimmed by 0 bases and J by 1 base, 3 bases remained unmatched. CDR3 size: 16 residues.

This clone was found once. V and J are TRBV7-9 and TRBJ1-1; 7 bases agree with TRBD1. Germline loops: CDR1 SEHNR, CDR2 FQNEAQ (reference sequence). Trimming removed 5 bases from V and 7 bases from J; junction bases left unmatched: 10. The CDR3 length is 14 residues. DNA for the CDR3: TGTGCCAGCAGCACCAGGACAGGCGAAAATGAAGCTTTCTTT. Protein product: CASSTRTGENEAFF. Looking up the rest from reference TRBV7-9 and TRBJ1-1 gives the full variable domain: DTGVSQNPRHKITKRGQNVTFRCDPISEHNRLYWYRQTLGQGPEFLTYFQNEAQLEKSRLLSDRFSAERPKGSFSTLEIQRTEQGDSAMYLCASSTRTGENEAFFGQGTRLTVV.

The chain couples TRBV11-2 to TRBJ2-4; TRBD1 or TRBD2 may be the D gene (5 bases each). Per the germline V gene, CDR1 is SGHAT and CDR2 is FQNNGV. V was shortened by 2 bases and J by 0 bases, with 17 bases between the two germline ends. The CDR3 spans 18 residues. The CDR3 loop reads CASSLTWDGGLAKNIQYF. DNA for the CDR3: TGTGCCAGCAGCTTAACTTGGGATGGGGGTCTAGCCAAAAACATTCAGTACTTC.

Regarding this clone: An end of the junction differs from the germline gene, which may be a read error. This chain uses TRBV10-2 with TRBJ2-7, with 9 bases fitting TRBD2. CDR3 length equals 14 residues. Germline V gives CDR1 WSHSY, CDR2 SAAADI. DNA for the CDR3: TGCGCCACCAGTGGTCCTAGCGGGGTCCACGAGCAGTACTTC. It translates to CATSGPSGVHEQYF.

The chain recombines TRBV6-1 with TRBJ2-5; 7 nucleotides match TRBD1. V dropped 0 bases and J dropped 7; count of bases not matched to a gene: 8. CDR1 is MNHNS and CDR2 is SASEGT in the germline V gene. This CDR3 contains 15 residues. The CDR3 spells CASSEAPDRAGTQYF. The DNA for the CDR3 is TGTGCCAGCAGTGAAGCTCCTGACAGGGCGGGGACCCAGTACTTC.

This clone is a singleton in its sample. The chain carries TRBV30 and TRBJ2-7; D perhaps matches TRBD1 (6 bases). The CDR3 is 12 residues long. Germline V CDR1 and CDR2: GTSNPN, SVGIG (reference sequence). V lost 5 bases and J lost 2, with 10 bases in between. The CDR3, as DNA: TGTGCCTGGGGACAGACGGCCTACGAGCAGTACTTC. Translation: CAWGQTAYEQYF.

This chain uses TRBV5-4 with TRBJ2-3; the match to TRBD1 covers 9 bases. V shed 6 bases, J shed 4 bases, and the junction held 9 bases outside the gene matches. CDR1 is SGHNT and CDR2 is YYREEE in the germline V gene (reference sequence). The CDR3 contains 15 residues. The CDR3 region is CASTTGTGRADTQYF. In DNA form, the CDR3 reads TGTGCCAGCACCACCGGGACAGGGAGGGCAGATACGCAGTATTTT.

The CDR3 sequence: CASSAGQGAFRATEAFF. The CDR3 nucleotides read TGTGCCAGCAGCGCCGGACAGGGGGCCTTTCGGGCCACTGAAGCTTTCTTT. V usage is TRBV5-4 and J usage is TRBJ1-1; TRBD1 matches at 11 bases. Trimming took 4 bases from V and 4 from J; bases not matched to a gene: 12. Germline CDR1 and CDR2: SGHNT and YYREEE (reference sequence). This CDR3 contains 17 residues.

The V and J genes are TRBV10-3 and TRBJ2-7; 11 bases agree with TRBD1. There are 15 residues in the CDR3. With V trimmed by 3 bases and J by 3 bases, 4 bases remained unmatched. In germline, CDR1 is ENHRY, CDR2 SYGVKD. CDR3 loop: CAISERTGGLYEQYF. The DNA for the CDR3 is TGTGCCATCAGTGAACGGACAGGGGGCCTCTACGAGCAGTACTTC.

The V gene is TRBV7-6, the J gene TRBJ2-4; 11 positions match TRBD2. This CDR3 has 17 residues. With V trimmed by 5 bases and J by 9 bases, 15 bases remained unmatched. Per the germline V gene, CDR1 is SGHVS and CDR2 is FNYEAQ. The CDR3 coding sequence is TGTGCCAGCAGCGCGATAGCGGGAGGGCCCCTGGGGGGCATTCAGTACTTC. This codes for CASSAIAGGPLGGIQYF.

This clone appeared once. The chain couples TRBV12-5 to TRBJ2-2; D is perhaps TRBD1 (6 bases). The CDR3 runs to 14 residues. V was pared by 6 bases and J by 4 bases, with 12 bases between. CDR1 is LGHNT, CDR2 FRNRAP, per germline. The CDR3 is CASGDSGVTGELFF. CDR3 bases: TGTGCTAGTGGGGACAGCGGAGTCACCGGGGAGCTGTTTTTT.

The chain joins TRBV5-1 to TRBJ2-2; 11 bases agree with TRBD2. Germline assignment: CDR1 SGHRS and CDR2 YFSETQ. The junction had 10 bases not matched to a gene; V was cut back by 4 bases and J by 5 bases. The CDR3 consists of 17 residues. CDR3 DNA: TGCGCCAGCAGCCAAGCCACTAGCGGGAGTGAAACCGGGGAGCTGTTTTTT. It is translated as CASSQATSGSETGELFF. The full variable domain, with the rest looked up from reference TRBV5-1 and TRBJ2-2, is KAGVTQTPRYLIKTRGQQVTLSCSPISGHRSVSWYQQTPGQGLQFLFEYFSETQRNKGNFPGRFSGRQFSNSRSEMNVSTLELGDSALYLCASSQATSGSETGELFFGEGSRLTVL.

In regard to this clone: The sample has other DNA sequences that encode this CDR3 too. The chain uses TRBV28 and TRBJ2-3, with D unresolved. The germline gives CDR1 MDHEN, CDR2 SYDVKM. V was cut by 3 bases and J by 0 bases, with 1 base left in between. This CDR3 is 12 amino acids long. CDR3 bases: TGTGCCAGCAGTTTCAGCACAGATACGCAGTATTTT. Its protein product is CASSFSTDTQYF.

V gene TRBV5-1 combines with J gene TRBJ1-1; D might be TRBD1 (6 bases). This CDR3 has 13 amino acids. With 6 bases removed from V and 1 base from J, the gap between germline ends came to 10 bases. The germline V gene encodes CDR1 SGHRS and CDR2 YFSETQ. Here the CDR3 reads CASMGARNTEAFF. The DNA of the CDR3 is TGCGCCAGCATGGGGGCTCGGAACACTGAAGCTTTCTTT.

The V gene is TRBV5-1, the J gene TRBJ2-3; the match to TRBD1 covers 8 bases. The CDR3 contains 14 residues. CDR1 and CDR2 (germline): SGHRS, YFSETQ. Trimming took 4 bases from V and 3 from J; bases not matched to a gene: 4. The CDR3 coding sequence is TGCGCCAGCAGCGACGACAGGGGTACAGATACGCAGTATTTT. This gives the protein CASSDDRGTDTQYF.

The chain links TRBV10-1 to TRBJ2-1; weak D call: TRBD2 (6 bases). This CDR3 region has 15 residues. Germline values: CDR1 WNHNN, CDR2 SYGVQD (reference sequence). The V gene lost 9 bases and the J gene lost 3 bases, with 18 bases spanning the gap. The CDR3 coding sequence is TGCGCCAGGAAACCAAATAGCGGTAACTACAATGAGCAGTTCTTC. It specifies CARKPNSGNYNEQFF.